The T cell receptor beta chain under discussion was sequenced for a study of blood T cell repertoires in COVID-19. As originally analysed: Amplification from reference gene primers served as the basis for estimated nucleated cell counts. Repertoires were generated with immunoSEQ multiplex PCR, while TCRdb's copy carries only in-frame clones and drops some. Clonal size and the V and J genes are those of that table, whereas D and trimming came from the DNA. This sample has approximately 310,000 clones, with approximately 88% found just once. Recovered status in Cohort 3 required two negative PCRs, clearance, or symptom resolution. The sample taken for sequencing was PBMCs or T cells enriched from blood (not recorded which). The sequence was obtained from a man aged 60 to 75 who had recovered from COVID-19.

The chain's CDR3 is CASSPRTDGYTF. CDR3 DNA: TGCGCCAGCAGTCCACGGACTGATGGCTACACCTTC. The V call is TRBV23-1, the J call TRBJ1-2; D gene uncertain. TRBV23-1 is reported as an ORF; its role is uncertain. There are 12 residues in the CDR3. Trimming took 4 bases from V and 6 from J, leaving 9 bases between them.